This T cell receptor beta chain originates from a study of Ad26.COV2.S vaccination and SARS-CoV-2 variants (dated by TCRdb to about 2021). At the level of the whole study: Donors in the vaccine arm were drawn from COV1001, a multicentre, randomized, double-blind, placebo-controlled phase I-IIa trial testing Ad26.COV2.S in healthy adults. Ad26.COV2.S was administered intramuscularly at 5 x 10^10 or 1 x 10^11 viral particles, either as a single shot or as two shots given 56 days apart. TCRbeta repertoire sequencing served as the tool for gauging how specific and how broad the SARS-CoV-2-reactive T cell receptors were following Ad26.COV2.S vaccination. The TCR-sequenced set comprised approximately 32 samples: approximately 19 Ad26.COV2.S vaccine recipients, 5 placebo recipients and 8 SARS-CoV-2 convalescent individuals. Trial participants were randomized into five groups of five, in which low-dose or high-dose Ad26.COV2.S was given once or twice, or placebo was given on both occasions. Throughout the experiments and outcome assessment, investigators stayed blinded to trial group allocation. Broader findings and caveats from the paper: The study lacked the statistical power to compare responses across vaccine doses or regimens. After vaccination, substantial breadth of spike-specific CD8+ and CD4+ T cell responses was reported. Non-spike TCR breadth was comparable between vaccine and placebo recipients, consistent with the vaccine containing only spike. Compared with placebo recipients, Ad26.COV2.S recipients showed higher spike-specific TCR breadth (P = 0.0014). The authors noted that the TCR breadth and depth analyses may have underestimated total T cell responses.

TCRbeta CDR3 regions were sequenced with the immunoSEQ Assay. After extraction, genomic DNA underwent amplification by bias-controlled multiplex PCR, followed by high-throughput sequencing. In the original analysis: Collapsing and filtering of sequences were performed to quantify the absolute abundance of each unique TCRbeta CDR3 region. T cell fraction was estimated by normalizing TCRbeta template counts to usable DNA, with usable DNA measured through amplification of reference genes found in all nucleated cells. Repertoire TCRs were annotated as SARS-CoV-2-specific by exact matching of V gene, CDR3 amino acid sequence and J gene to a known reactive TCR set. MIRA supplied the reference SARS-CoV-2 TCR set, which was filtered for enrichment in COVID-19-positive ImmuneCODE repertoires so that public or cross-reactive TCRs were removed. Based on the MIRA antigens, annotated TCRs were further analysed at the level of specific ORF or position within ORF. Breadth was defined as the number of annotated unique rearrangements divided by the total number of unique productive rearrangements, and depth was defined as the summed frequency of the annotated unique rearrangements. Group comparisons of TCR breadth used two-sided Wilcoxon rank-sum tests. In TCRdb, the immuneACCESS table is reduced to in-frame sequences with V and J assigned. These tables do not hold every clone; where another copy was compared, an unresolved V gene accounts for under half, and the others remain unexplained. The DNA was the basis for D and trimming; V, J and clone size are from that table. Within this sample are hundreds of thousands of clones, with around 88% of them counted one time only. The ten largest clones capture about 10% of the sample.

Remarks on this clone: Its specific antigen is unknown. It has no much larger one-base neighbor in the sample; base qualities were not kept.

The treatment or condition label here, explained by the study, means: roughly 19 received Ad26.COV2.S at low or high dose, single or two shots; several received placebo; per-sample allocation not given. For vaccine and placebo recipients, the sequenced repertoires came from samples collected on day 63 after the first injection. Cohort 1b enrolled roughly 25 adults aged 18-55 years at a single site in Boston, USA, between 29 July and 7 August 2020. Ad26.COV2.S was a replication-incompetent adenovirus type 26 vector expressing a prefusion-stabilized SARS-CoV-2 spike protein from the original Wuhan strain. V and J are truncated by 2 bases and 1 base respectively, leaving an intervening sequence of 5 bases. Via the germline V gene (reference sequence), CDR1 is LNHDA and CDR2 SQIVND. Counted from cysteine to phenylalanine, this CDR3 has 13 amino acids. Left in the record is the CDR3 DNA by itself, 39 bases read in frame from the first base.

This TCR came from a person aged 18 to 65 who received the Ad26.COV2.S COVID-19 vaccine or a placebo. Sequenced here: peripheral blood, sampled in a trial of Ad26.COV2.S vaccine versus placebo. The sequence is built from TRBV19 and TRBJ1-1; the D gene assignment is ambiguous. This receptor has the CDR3 CASSIRGNTEAFF. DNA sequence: TGTGCCAGTAGTATACGGGGGAACACTGAAGCTTTCTTT.